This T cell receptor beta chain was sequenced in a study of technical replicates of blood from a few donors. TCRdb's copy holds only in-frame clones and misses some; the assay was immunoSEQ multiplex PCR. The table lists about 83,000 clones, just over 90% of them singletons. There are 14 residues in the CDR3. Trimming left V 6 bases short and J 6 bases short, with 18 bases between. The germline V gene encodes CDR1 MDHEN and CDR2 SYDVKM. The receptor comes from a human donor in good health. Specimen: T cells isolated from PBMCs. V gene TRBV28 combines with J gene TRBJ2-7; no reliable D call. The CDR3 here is CASRIELAALEQYF. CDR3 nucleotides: TGTGCCAGCAGAATCGAACTGGCGGCACTCGAGCAGTACTTC. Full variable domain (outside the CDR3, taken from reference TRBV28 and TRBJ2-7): DVKVTQSSRYLVKRTGEKVFLECVQDMDHENMFWYRQDPGLGLRLIYFSYDVKMKEKGDIPEGYSVSREKKERFSLILESASTNQTSMYLCASRIELAALEQYFGPGTRLTVT.